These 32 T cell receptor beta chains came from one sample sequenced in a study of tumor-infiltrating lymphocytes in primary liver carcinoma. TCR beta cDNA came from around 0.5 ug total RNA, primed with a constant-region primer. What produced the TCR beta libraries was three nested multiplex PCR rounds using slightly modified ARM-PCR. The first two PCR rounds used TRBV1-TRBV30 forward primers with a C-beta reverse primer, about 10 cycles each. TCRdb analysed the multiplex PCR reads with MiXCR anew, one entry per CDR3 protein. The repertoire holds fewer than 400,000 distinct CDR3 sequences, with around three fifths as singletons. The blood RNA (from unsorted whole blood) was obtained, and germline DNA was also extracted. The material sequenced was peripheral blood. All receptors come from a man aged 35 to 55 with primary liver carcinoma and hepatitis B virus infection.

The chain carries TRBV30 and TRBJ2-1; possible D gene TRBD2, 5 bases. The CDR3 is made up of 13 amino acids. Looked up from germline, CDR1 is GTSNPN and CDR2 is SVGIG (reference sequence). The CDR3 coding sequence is TGTGGCTCGAGGAGGCCTTCCTACAATGAGCAGTTCTTC. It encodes CGSRRPSYNEQFF.

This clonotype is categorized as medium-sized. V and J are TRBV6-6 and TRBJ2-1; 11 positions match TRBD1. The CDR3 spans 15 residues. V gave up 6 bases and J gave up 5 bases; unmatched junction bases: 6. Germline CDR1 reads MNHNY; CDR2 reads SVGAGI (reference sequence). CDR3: CASSYRTGGNNEQFF. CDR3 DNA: TGTGCCAGCAGCTATAGGACAGGGGGCAACAATGAGCAGTTCTTC.

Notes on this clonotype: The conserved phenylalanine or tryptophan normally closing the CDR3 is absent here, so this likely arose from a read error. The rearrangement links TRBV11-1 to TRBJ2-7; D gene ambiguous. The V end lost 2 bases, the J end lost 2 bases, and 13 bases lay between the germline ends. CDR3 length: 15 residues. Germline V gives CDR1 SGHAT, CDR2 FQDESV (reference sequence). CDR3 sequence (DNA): TGTGCCAGCAGCTTATCTTTAGCTTGTACCTACGAGCAGTACTCC. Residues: CASSLSLACTYEQYS.

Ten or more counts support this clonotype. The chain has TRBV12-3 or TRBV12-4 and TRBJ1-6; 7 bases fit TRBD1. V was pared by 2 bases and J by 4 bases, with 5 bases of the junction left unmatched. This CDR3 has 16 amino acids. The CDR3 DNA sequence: TGTGCCAGCAGTTTAAAGGGGGCCGAGTATAATTCACCCCTCCACTTT. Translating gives CASSLKGAEYNSPLHF.

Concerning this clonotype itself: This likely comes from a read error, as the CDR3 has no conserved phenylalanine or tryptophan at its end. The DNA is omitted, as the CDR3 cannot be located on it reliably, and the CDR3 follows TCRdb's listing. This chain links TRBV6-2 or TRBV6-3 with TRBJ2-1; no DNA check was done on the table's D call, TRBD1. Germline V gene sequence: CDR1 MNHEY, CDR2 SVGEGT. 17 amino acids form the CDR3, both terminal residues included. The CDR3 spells CASRPVNRVVRGNEHFI.

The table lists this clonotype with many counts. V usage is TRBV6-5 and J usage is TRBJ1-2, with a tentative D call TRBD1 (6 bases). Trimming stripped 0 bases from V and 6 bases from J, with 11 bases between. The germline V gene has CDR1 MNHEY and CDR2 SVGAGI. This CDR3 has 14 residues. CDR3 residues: CASSYSRQADGYTF. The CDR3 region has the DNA TGTGCCAGCAGTTACTCACGACAGGCGGATGGCTACACCTTC.

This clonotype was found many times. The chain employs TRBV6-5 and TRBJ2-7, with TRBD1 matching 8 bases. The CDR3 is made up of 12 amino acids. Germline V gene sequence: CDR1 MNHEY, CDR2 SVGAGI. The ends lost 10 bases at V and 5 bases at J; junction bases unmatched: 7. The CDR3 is CATGQGGHEQYF. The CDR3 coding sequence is TGTGCCACCGGACAGGGAGGTCACGAGCAGTACTTC.

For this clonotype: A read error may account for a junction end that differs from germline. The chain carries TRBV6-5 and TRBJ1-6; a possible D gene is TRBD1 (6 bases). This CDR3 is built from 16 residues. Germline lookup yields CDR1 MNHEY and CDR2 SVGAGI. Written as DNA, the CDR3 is TGTGCCAGCAGTTTAGACGGTCAGGGGTATAATTCACCCTTCCACTTT. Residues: CASSLDGQGYNSPFHF.

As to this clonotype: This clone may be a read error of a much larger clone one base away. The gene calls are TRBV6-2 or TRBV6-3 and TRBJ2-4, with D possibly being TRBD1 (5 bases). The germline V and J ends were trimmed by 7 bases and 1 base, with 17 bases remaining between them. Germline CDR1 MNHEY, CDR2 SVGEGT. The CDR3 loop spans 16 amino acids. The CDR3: CASTPGHAMAKNIQYF. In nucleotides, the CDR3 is TGTGCCAGCACTCCAGGACACGCAATGGCCAAAAACATTCAGTACTTC.

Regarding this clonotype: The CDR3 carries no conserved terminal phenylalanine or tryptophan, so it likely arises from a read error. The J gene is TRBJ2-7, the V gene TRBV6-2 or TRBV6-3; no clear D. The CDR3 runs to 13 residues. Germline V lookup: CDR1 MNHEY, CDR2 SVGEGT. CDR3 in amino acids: CASCYEVPYEQYL. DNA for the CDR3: TGTGCCAGCTGTTACGAGGTACCATACGAGCAGTACCTC.

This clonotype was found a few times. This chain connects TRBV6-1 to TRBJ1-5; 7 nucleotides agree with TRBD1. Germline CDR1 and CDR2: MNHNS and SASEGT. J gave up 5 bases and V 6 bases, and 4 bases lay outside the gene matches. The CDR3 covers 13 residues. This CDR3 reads CASSRDSDQPQHF. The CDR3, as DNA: TGTGCCAGCAGCCGGGACAGCGATCAGCCCCAGCATTTT.

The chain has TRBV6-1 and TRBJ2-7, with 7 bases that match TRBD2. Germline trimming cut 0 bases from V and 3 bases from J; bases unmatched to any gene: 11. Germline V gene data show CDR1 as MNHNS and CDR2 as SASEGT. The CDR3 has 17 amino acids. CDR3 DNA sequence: TGTGCCAGCAGTGAAGCGCGGGGGAGACTAGTCGTCTACGAGCAGTACTTC. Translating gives CASSEARGRLVVYEQYF.

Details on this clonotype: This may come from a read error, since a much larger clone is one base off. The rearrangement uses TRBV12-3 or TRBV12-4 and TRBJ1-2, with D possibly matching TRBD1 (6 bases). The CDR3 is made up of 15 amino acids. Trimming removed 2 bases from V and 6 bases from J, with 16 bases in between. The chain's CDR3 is CASSLQGRLFDGYTF. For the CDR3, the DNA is TGTGCCAGCAGTTTACAGGGGCGACTCTTCGATGGCTACACCTTC.

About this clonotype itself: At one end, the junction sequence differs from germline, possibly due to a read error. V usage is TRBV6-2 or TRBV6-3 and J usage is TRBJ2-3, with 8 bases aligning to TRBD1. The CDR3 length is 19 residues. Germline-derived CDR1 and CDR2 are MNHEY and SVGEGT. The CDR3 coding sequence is TGTGCCAGTAGTTACATCATCAATCACGGGACAGGTGTCACAGATACGCAGTATTTT. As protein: CASSYIINHGTGVTDTQYF.

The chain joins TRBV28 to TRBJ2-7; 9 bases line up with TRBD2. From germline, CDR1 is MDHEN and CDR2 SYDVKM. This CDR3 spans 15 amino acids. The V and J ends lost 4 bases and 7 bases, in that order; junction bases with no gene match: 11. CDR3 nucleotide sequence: TGTGCCAGCAGTTCCTCCGGGACTAGCTTCCATGAGCAGTACTTC. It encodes CASSSSGTSFHEQYF.

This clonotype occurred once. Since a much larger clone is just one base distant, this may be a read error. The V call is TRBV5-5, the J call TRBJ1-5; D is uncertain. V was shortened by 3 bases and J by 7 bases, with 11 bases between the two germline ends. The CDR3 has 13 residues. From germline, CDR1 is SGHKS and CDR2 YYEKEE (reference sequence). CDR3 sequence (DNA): TGTGCCAGCAGCTGGCAGGCAGAGCAGCCCCAGCATTTT. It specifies CASSWQAEQPQHF.

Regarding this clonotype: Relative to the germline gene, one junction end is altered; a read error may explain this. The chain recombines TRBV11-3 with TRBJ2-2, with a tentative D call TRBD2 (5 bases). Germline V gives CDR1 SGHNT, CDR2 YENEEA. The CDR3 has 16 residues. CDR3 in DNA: TGTGCCAGCGGCTTAATGAGCCTAGGTGGCACCGGGGAGCTGTCTTTT. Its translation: CASGLMSLGGTGELSF.

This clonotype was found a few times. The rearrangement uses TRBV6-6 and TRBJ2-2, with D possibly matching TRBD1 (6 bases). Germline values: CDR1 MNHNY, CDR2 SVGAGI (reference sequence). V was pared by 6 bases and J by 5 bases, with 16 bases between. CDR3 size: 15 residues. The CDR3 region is CASRPGHTITGELFF. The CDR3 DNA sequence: TGTGCCAGCAGACCGGGACACACGATTACCGGGGAGCTGTTTTTT.

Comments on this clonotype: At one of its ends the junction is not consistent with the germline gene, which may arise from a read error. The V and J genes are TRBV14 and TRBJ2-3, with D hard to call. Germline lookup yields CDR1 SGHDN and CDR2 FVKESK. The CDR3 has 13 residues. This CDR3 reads CVSSRGYTDTQHF. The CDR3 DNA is TGTGTCAGCAGCCGAGGATACACAGATACGCAGCACTTT.

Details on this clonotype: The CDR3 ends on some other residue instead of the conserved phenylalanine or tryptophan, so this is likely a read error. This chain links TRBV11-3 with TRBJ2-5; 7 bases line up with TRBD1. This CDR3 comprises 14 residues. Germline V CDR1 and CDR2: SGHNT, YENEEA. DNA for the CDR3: TGTGCCAACAGCACCGGGACAGCCCAAGAGACCCAGTACCTC. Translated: CANSTGTAQETQYL.

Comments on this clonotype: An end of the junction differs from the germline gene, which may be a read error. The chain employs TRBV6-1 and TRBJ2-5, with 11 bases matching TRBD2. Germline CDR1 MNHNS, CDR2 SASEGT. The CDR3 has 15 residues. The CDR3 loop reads CASRLTSGIRETLYF. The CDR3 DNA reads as TGTGCCAGCAGACTGACTAGCGGGATACGGGAGACCCTGTACTTC.

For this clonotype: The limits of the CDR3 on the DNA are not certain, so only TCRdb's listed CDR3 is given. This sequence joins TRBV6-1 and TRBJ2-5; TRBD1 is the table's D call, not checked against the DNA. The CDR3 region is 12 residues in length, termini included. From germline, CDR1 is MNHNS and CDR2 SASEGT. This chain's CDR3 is CVGSGTEETQCF.

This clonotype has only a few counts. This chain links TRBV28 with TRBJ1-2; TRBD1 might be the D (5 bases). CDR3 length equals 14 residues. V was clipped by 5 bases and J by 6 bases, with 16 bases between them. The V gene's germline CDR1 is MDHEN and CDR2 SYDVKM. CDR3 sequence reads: CASSPVWKGNGYTF. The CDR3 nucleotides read TGTGCCAGCAGTCCCGTCTGGAAGGGGAATGGCTACACCTTC.

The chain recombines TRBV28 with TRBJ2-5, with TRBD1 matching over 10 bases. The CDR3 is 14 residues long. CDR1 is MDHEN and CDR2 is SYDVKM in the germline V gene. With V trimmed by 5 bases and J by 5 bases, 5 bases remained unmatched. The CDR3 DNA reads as TGTGCCAGCAGTAATGACAGGGGGCTGGAGACCCAGTACTTC. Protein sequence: CASSNDRGLETQYF.

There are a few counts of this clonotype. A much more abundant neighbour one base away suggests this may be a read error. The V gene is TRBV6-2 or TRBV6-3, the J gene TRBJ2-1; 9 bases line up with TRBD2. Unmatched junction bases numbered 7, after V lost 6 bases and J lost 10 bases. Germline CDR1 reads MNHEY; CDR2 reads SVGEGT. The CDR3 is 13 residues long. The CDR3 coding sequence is TGTGCCAGCAGGGGAAGCGGGAGGACCGAGCAGTTCTTC. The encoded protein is CASRGSGRTEQFF.

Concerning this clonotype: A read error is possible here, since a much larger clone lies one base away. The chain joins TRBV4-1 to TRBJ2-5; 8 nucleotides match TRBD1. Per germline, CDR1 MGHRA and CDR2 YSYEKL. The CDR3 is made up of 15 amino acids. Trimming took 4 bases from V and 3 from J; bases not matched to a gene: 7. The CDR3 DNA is TGCGCCAGCAGCCCAAGGGCAGGGGGCGAAGAGACCCAGTACTTC. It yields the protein CASSPRAGGEETQYF.

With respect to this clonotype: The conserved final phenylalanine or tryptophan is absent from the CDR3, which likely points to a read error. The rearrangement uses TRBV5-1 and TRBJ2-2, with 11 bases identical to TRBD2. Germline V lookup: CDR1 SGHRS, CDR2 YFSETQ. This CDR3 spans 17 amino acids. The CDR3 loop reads CANSFETSGRNTGELFL. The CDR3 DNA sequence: TGCGCCAACAGCTTCGAAACTAGCGGGAGGAACACCGGGGAGCTGTTTCTT.

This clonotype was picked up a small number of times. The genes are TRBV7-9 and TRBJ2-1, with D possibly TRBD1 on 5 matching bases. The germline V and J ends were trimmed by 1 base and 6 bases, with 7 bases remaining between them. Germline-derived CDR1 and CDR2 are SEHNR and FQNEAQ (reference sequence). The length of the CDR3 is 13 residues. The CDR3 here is CASSLGQINEQFF. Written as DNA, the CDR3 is TGTGCCAGCAGCTTAGGACAGATCAATGAGCAGTTCTTC.

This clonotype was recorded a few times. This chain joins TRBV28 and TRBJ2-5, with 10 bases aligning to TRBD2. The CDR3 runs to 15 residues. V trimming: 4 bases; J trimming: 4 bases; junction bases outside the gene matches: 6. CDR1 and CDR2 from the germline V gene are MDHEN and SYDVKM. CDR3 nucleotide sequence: TGTGCCAGCAGTTCAGCCCTAGCGGGAGTAGAGACCCAGTACTTC. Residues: CASSSALAGVETQYF.

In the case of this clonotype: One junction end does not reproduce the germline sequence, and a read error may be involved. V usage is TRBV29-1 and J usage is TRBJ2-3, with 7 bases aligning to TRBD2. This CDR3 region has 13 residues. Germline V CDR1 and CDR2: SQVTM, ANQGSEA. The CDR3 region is CSALPGGTDTRYF. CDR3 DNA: TGCAGCGCTCTCCCGGGAGGAACAGATACGCGGTATTTT.

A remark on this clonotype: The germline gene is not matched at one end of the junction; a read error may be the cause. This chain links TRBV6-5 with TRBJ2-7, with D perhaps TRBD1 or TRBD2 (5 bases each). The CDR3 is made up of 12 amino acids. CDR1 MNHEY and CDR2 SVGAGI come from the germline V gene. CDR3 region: CTSSSGRTEQYF. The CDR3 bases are TGTACCAGCAGCTCGGGACGGACTGAGCAGTACTTC.

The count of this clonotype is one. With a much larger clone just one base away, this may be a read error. The CDR3 sequence: CTSSEVWGGGNEQFF. Written as DNA, the CDR3 is TGTACCAGCAGTGAAGTCTGGGGCGGGGGCAATGAGCAGTTCTTC. The genes are TRBV6-1 and TRBJ2-1, with 7 bases aligning to TRBD2. This CDR3 has 15 amino acids. CDR1 and CDR2 from the germline V gene are MNHNS and SASEGT.